Shown below are 27 T cell receptor beta chains from a single sample sequenced in a study of Ad26.COV2.S vaccination and SARS-CoV-2 variants. Measured with immunoSEQ multiplex PCR; TCRdb has only the in-frame clones, and not every one. The sample records around 300,000 clones, less than 90% being singletons. Treatment described: around 19 received Ad26.COV2.S at low or high dose, single or two shots; about 5 received placebo; per-sample allocation not given. Each sample was drawn 63 days after the first injection (of vaccine or placebo). Sequences were derived from peripheral blood, sampled in a trial of Ad26.COV2.S vaccine versus placebo. Source of these receptors: a person between 18 and 65 years old who received the Ad26.COV2.S COVID-19 vaccine or a placebo.

The genes are TRBV11-2 and TRBJ1-6, with a tentative D call TRBD1 (5 bases). The CDR3 consists of 14 residues. V lost 5 bases and J lost 7, with 12 bases in between. The germline V gene has CDR1 SGHAT and CDR2 FQNNGV. The CDR3 spells CASSVGTVNSPLHF. CDR3 nucleotides: TGTGCCAGCAGCGTCGGGACGGTAAATTCACCCCTCCACTTT.

The chain employs TRBV7-2 and TRBJ1-1; 7 positions match TRBD1. V trimming: 5 bases; J trimming: 3 bases; junction bases outside the gene matches: 9. Germline V gene data show CDR1 as SGHTA and CDR2 as FQGNSA. This CDR3 is 15 amino acids long. This chain's CDR3 is CASSISGTVDTEAFF. DNA of the CDR3: TGTGCCAGCAGCATTAGTGGGACAGTGGACACTGAAGCTTTCTTT.

The rearrangement joins TRBV28 to TRBJ2-7; D call uncertain. The CDR3 is 13 residues long. Between the trimmed V and J ends, which lost 6 bases and 0 bases, there was a span of 9 bases. The germline V gene has CDR1 MDHEN and CDR2 SYDVKM. CDR3 region: CASSTHGSYEQYF. The DNA of the CDR3 is TGTGCCAGCAGCACTCATGGCTCCTACGAGCAGTACTTC.

The chain joins TRBV5-6 to TRBJ1-4; 8 bases match TRBD1. This CDR3 has 16 residues. V shed 0 bases and J 5 bases; nucleotides not matched to a gene: 6. Germline loops: CDR1 SGHDT, CDR2 YYEEEE. The CDR3: CASSLEGTGLNEKLFF. The CDR3 DNA is TGTGCCAGCAGCTTGGAAGGGACAGGACTAAATGAAAAACTGTTTTTT.

This chain links TRBV28 with TRBJ2-3; D possibly corresponds to TRBD2 (5 bases). CDR1 is MDHEN, CDR2 SYDVKM, per germline. This CDR3 is 14 amino acids long. The germline V and J ends were trimmed by 2 bases and 0 bases, with 6 bases remaining between them. The CDR3 spells CASSLGSSTDTQYF. CDR3 nucleotide sequence: TGTGCCAGCAGTTTAGGGAGCAGCACAGATACGCAGTATTTT.

The chain couples TRBV18 to TRBJ1-3; no reliable D call. CDR1 is KGHSH and CDR2 is LQKENI in the germline V gene. Trimming removed 6 bases at V and 0 bases at J, with 18 bases between. The CDR3 covers 17 residues. The CDR3 here is CASSLLEGPSSGNTIYF. The DNA of the CDR3 is TGTGCCAGCTCCCTGCTGGAAGGGCCCAGCTCTGGAAACACCATATATTTT.

The chain recombines TRBV19 with TRBJ2-1; D is ambiguous. The germline CDR1 and CDR2 sequences are LNHDA and SQIVND (reference sequence). This CDR3 spans 13 amino acids. V gave up 5 bases and J gave up 4 bases, with 9 bases separating them. The CDR3 sequence: CASSHLYYNEQFF. CDR3 DNA sequence: TGTGCCAGTAGTCATCTCTATTACAATGAGCAGTTCTTC.

CDR3 in amino acids: CASSLSGTRPPSGNEQFF. The CDR3 bases are TGTGCCAGCAGTTTATCCGGGACTAGGCCCCCGAGTGGGAATGAGCAGTTCTTC. The gene calls are TRBV28 and TRBJ2-1; 8 nucleotides match TRBD2. The germline gives CDR1 MDHEN, CDR2 SYDVKM. With V trimmed by 1 base and J by 7 bases, 15 bases remained unmatched. The CDR3 spans 18 residues.

The sample holds a few counts of this clone. In nucleotides, the CDR3 is TGTGCCAGCAGTGAACGCAGGACAAGGCTTGATCAGCCCCAGCATTTT. Translating gives CASSERRTRLDQPQHF. The chain recombines TRBV6-1 with TRBJ1-5; D is perhaps TRBD1 (5 bases). Germline-derived CDR1 and CDR2 are MNHNS and SASEGT. The CDR3 is made up of 16 amino acids. The V end was cut by 2 bases, the J end by 5 bases, with 16 bases between.

The chain couples TRBV5-1 to TRBJ2-2; TRBD1 aligns across 8 bases. From germline, CDR1 is SGHRS and CDR2 YFSETQ. The length of the CDR3 is 16 residues. V lost 5 bases to trimming and J lost 2 bases; unmatched junction nucleotides: 8. CDR3 region: CASRKPGQANTGELFF. CDR3 nucleotides: TGCGCCAGCAGGAAACCGGGACAGGCTAACACCGGGGAGCTGTTTTTT.

V is TRBV5-1 and J is TRBJ2-6; D not certain. V was cut by 6 bases and J by 0 bases, with 7 bases left in between. Germline lookup yields CDR1 SGHRS and CDR2 YFSETQ. The CDR3 is 14 residues long. DNA of the CDR3: TGCGCCAGCATGGTGGTCTCTGGGGCCAACGTCCTGACTTTC. Protein sequence: CASMVVSGANVLTF.

This chain links TRBV21-1 with TRBJ2-2; the listed D gene, TRBD2, was not tested against the DNA. TRBV21-1 is labeled a pseudogene. The CDR3 runs to 15 residues. CDR3: CASSVPLRYTGELFF. The CDR3 nucleotides read TGTGCCAGCAGCGTTCCGCTACGATACACCGGGGAGCTGTTTTTT.

In its sample, this clone was seen many times. V gene TRBV5-8 combines with J gene TRBJ2-5, with D perhaps assigned TRBD1 or TRBD2 (5 bases each). This CDR3 has 14 residues. V was shortened by 4 bases and J by 2 bases, with 12 bases between the two germline ends. CDR1 and CDR2 (germline): SGHTS, YDEGEE. In nucleotides, the CDR3 is TGTGCCAGCAGCCGATGGGGACGGCAAGAGACCCAGTACTTC. The encoded protein is CASSRWGRQETQYF.

The count of this clone is one. The rearrangement joins TRBV28 to TRBJ1-2, with D unresolved. CDR1 MDHEN and CDR2 SYDVKM come from the germline V gene. This CDR3 comprises 13 residues. V shed 1 base and J shed 6 bases, with 9 bases lying between them. The CDR3 sequence: CASSLFRGNGYTF. For the CDR3, the DNA is TGTGCCAGCAGTTTATTTCGGGGAAATGGCTACACCTTC.

The chain employs TRBV6-6 and TRBJ2-7, with TRBD1 matching over 10 bases. There are 15 residues in the CDR3. Germline V gene sequence: CDR1 MNHNY, CDR2 SVGAGI (reference sequence). J gave up 7 bases and V 4 bases, and 10 bases lay outside the gene matches. CDR3 sequence reads: CASSFPRQGAREQYF. In DNA form, the CDR3 reads TGTGCCAGCAGTTTCCCAAGACAGGGGGCACGGGAGCAGTACTTC.

The chain combines TRBV9 with TRBJ1-4; 9 nucleotides align to TRBD1. Looked up from germline, CDR1 is SGDLS and CDR2 is YYNGEE. V lost 3 bases and J lost 8; bases outside the gene matches: 5. This CDR3 comprises 14 residues. This CDR3 is CASSGGQGREKLFF. For the CDR3, the DNA is TGTGCCAGCAGCGGTGGACAGGGGCGGGAAAAACTGTTTTTT.

This rearrangement joins TRBV6-6 to TRBJ2-1; TRBD2 might be the D (5 bases). With 2 bases removed from V and 10 bases from J, the gap between germline ends came to 12 bases. The germline gives CDR1 MNHNY, CDR2 SVGAGI (reference sequence). The CDR3 extends over 13 amino acids. The chain's CDR3 is CASSYQLVWEQFF. As DNA, the CDR3 is TGTGCCAGCAGTTACCAACTAGTTTGGGAGCAGTTCTTC.

CDR3 in amino acids: CASSEGGPGGAGETQYF. In nucleotides, the CDR3 is TGTGCCAGCAGTGAAGGGGGACCCGGGGGGGCCGGAGAGACCCAGTACTTC. The genes are TRBV2 and TRBJ2-5; 8 bases match TRBD2. V lost 1 base, J lost 4 bases, and 11 bases stayed unmatched. CDR1 and CDR2 (germline): SNHLY, FYNNEI. There are 17 residues in the CDR3.

The genes are TRBV5-6 and TRBJ1-1, with a weak D call TRBD1 (5 bases). The CDR3 sequence is 16 residues long. V was cut by 1 base and J by 0 bases, with 13 bases left in between. Germline V gives CDR1 SGHDT, CDR2 YYEEEE. In DNA, the CDR3 is TGTGCCAGCAGCTTGCCGCAATTGACAGTGAACACTGAAGCTTTCTTT. It is translated as CASSLPQLTVNTEAFF.

The V call is TRBV5-4, the J call TRBJ1-2; 9 nucleotides line up with TRBD1. With V trimmed by 2 bases and J by 1 base, 3 bases remained unmatched. In germline, CDR1 is SGHNT, CDR2 YYREEE (reference sequence). The CDR3 consists of 15 residues. The CDR3 is CASSFRTGVNYGYTF. The CDR3 DNA is TGTGCCAGCAGCTTCCGGACAGGGGTTAACTATGGCTACACCTTC.

V gene TRBV6-2 or TRBV6-3 combines with J gene TRBJ2-7; D perhaps matches TRBD2 (6 bases). Germline lookup yields CDR1 MNHEY and CDR2 SVGEGT. V lost 2 bases and J lost 1, with 9 bases in between. The CDR3 contains 14 residues. The CDR3 DNA reads TGTGCCAGCAGTTACACGGACTATTCCTACGAGCAGTACTTC. As protein: CASSYTDYSYEQYF.

This chain links TRBV18 with TRBJ2-7; 7 bases fit TRBD1. Looked up from germline, CDR1 is KGHSH and CDR2 is LQKENI. The CDR3 has 13 amino acids. The trim removed 5 bases at V and 5 bases at J, leaving 6 bases unmatched. CDR3 in DNA: TGTGCCAGCTCAAAGACAGGGTGGGACGAGCAGTACTTC. This codes for CASSKTGWDEQYF.

Notes on this clone: The final CDR3 position lacks the conserved phenylalanine or tryptophan, pointing to a likely read error. Because the CDR3's place on the DNA is in doubt, the DNA is left out and the CDR3 is given as listed by TCRdb. The chain links TRBV12-3 or TRBV12-4 to TRBJ1-2; the table assigns TRBD1, which was not confirmed against the DNA. The CDR3 has 8 amino acids, counting both end residues. This CDR3 reads CASSPGQG.

The chain has TRBV27 and TRBJ2-7; weak D call: TRBD2 (6 bases). V lost 5 bases and J lost 0, with 14 bases in between. This CDR3 has 15 residues. The germline V gene has CDR1 MNHEY and CDR2 SMNVEV (reference sequence). CDR3 protein: CASSPPRGSSYEQYF. The CDR3 nucleotides read TGTGCCAGCAGTCCCCCACGGGGGAGCTCCTACGAGCAGTACTTC.

The chain carries TRBV9 and TRBJ2-1; D is possibly TRBD1 (5 bases). The CDR3 runs to 11 residues. Trimming removed 0 bases from V and 10 bases from J, with 5 bases in between. Per the germline V gene, CDR1 is SGDLS and CDR2 is YYNGEE. The chain's CDR3 is CASSVGGEQFF. CDR3 coding DNA: TGTGCCAGCAGCGTAGGGGGCGAGCAGTTCTTC.

In regard to this clone: Other DNA sequences from this sample encode an identical CDR3 as well. The V gene is TRBV18, the J gene TRBJ2-2, with TRBD2 as a possible D gene (6 bases). The CDR3 consists of 13 residues. Trimming took off 3 bases at V and 4 bases at J, with 6 bases between the two ends. CDR1 and CDR2 (germline): KGHSH, LQKENI. CDR3 amino acids: CASSPGGTGELFF. The CDR3 DNA follows: TGTGCCAGCTCACCGGGGGGCACCGGGGAGCTGTTTTTT.

The chain recombines TRBV5-5 with TRBJ1-5; 8 bases align to TRBD1. Germline CDR1 and CDR2: SGHKS and YYEKEE (reference sequence). The CDR3 runs 15 residues. Unmatched junction bases numbered 6, after V lost 4 bases and J lost 3 bases. The CDR3, as DNA: TGTGCCAGCAGCCCGTCAGGGGGCCCCAATCAGCCCCAGCATTTT. Amino acids: CASSPSGGPNQPQHF.